Listed here are 9 T cell receptor beta chains from one sample, sequenced in a study of cytomegalovirus exposure and HLA in healthy donors. In the PCR, 60 Vbeta and 13 Jbeta primers were used. Generated by immunoSEQ multiplex PCR, the TCRdb table keeps only in-frame clones and is missing some. The sample yields 83,000 or so clones, roughly 81% seen once. Source material: PBMCs. The origin of the receptors is a woman in her twenties or thirties in good health and CMV-seronegative.

This chain joins TRBV5-1 and TRBJ2-1; the D gene is possibly TRBD1 (6 bases). V was trimmed by 6 bases and J by 7 bases, leaving 14 bases between them. The CDR3 is 13 amino acids. Germline-derived CDR1 and CDR2 are SGHRS and YFSETQ. In nucleotides, the CDR3 is TGCGCCAGCACGTTCACAGGGTTAAATGAGCAGTTCTTC. Translated, it gives CASTFTGLNEQFF.

V usage is TRBV5-1 and J usage is TRBJ1-1; no reliable D call. V lost 4 bases and J lost 0, with 10 bases in between. This CDR3 is 14 amino acids long. CDR1 is SGHRS and CDR2 is YFSETQ in the germline V gene. CDR3 nucleotide sequence: TGCGCCAGCAGCCCAGACACGATGAACACTGAAGCTTTCTTT. Protein product: CASSPDTMNTEAFF. The full variable domain, its missing parts supplied by reference TRBV5-1 and TRBJ1-1, is KAGVTQTPRYLIKTRGQQVTLSCSPISGHRSVSWYQQTPGQGLQFLFEYFSETQRNKGNFPGRFSGRQFSNSRSEMNVSTLELGDSALYLCASSPDTMNTEAFFGQGTRLTVV.

The gene calls are TRBV14 and TRBJ2-7; D may be TRBD1 (6 bases). CDR3 size: 14 residues. The V end lost 2 bases, the J end lost 2 bases, and 10 bases lay between the germline ends. Per the germline V gene, CDR1 is SGHDN and CDR2 is FVKESK. The CDR3 protein is CASSQYTGPYEQYF. The CDR3 DNA is TGTGCCAGCAGCCAATATACAGGGCCCTACGAGCAGTACTTC.

The chain carries TRBV29-1 and TRBJ2-7, with 11 nucleotides matching TRBD2. The CDR3 is 13 residues long. The V gene's germline CDR1 is SQVTM and CDR2 ANQGSEA. Trimming cost V 7 bases and J 6 bases; bases outside gene matches: 8. The CDR3 sequence is CSAAVAGGSEQYF. The CDR3 nucleotides are TGCAGCGCCGCGGTAGCGGGAGGGAGCGAGCAGTACTTC.

This clone was recorded only once. The chain employs TRBV11-2 and TRBJ2-6; D might be TRBD2 (5 bases). Germline CDR1 reads SGHAT; CDR2 reads FQNNGV. The CDR3 extends over 15 amino acids. V was trimmed by 4 bases and J by 1 base, leaving 8 bases between them. CDR3: CASSSGISGANVLTF. DNA for the CDR3: TGTGCCAGCAGCTCCGGGATATCTGGGGCCAACGTCCTGACTTTC.

This clone turned up a few times. The chain links TRBV28 to TRBJ1-2, with a tentative D call TRBD1 (5 bases). The germline V and J ends were trimmed by 6 bases and 8 bases, with 16 bases remaining between them. The CDR3 totals 13 residues. Germline loops: CDR1 MDHEN, CDR2 SYDVKM. CDR3 bases: TGTGCCAGCAGATCCGACAGACCGGGCGGCTACACCTTC. As protein: CASRSDRPGGYTF.

The CDR3: CASSQRAGSAFNEKLFF. The CDR3 nucleotides read TGTGCCAGCAGCCAACGGGCAGGGTCCGCCTTTAATGAAAAACTGTTTTTT. This chain joins TRBV9 and TRBJ1-4; D may be TRBD1 (5 bases). The length of the CDR3 is 17 residues. V was pared by 4 bases and J by 4 bases, with 20 bases between. CDR1 SGDLS and CDR2 YYNGEE come from the germline V gene.

The gene calls are TRBV28 and TRBJ1-4; 10 bases line up with TRBD1. The ends lost 4 bases at V and 7 bases at J; junction bases unmatched: 6. The CDR3 is 15 residues long. Germline V gene lookup returns CDR1 MDHEN and CDR2 SYDVKM. CDR3 coding DNA: TGTGCCAGCAGTTACGGACAGGGGGGTTCTGAAAAACTGTTTTTT. Its translation is CASSYGQGGSEKLFF.

This rearrangement joins TRBV28 to TRBJ2-5; 9 bases are a match to TRBD1. The V gene's germline CDR1 is MDHEN and CDR2 SYDVKM. Trimming cost V 3 bases and J 2 bases; bases outside gene matches: 4. This CDR3 has 15 residues. The CDR3 loop is CASSFPGQGQETQYF. CDR3 nucleotide sequence: TGTGCCAGCAGTTTCCCGGGACAGGGACAAGAGACCCAGTACTTC.